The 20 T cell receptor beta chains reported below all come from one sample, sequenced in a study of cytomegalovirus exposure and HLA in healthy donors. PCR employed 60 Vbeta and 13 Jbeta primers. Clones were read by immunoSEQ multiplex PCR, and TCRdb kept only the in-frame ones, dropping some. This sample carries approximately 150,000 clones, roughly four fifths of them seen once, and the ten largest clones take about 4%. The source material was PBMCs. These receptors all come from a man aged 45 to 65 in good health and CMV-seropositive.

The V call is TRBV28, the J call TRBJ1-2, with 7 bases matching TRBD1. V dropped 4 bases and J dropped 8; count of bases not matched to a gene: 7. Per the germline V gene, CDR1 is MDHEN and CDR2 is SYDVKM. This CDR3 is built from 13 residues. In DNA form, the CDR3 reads TGTGCCAGCAGTTCCCGGGACAGTGGGGGCTACACCTTC. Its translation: CASSSRDSGGYTF.

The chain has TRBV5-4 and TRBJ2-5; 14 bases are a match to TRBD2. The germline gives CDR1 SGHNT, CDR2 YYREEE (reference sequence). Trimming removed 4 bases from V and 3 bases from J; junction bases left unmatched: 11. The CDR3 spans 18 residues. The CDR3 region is CASSPPPLGLAGEETQYF. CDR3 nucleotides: TGTGCCAGCAGCCCCCCCCCGCTGGGACTAGCGGGAGAAGAGACCCAGTACTTC.

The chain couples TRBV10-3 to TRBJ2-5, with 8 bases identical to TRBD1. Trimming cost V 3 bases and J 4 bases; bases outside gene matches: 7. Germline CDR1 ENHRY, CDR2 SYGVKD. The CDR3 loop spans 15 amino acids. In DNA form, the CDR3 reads TGTGCCATCAGTGACGGACAGGGAGAAGGAGAGACCCAGTACTTC. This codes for CAISDGQGEGETQYF.

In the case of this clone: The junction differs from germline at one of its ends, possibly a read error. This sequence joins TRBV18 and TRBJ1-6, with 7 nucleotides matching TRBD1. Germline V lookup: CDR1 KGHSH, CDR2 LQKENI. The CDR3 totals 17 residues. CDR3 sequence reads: CASSPPGQTIAGSPLHF. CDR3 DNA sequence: TGTGCCAGCTCGCCACCGGGACAGACGATCGCGGGGTCACCCCTCCACTTT.

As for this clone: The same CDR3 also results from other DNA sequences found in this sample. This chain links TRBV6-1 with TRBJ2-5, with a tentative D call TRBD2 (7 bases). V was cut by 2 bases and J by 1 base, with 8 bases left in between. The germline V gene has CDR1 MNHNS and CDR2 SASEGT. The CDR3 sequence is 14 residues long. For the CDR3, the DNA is TGTGCCAGCAGTGAAAGGGGGGGCCAAGAGACCCAGTACTTC. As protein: CASSERGGQETQYF.

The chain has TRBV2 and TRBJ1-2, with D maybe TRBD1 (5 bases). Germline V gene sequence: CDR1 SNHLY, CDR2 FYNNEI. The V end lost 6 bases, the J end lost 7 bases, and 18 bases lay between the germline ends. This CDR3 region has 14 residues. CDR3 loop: CASRVLGRELGYTF. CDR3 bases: TGTGCCAGCAGGGTCCTGGGCAGGGAACTTGGCTACACCTTC.

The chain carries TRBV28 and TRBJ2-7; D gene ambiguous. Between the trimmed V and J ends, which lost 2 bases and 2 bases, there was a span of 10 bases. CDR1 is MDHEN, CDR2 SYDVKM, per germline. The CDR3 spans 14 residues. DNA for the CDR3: TGTGCCAGCAGTTTACAGGTATTAACCTACGAGCAGTACTTC. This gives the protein CASSLQVLTYEQYF.

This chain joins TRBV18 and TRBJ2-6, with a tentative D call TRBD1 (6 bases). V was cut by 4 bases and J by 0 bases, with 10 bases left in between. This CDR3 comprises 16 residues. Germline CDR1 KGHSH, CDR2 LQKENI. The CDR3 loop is CASSRDITSGANVLTF. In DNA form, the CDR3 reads TGTGCCAGCTCACGGGACATCACCTCTGGGGCCAACGTCCTGACTTTC.

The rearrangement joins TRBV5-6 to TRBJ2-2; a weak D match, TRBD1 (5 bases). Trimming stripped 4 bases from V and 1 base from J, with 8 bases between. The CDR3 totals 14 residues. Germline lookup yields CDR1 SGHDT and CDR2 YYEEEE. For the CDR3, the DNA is TGTGCCAGCAGCATCGGACAGAACACCGGGGAGCTGTTTTTT. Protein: CASSIGQNTGELFF.

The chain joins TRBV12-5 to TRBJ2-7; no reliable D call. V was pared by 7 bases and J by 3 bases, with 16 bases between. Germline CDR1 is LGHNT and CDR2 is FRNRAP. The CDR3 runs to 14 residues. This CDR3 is CASAFSGGDYEQYF. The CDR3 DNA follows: TGTGCTAGTGCTTTTTCAGGTGGCGACTACGAGCAGTACTTC.

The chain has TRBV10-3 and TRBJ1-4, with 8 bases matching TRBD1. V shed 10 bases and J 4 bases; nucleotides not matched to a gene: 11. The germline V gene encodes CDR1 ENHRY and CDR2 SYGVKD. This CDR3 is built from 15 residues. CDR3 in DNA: TGTGCCACCGCCGGGACAGGCAGCGGTAATGAAAAACTGTTTTTT. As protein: CATAGTGSGNEKLFF.

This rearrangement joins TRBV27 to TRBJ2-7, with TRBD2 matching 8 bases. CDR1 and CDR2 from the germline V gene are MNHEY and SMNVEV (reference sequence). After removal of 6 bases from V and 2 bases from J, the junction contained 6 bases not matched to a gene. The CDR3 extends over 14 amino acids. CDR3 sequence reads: CASRPQRGPYEQYF. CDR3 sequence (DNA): TGTGCCAGCAGACCTCAGCGGGGGCCCTACGAGCAGTACTTC.

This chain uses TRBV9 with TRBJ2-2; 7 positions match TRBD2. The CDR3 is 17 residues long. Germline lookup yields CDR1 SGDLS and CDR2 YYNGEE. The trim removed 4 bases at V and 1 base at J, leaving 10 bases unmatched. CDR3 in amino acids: CASSSGTNGGNTGELFF. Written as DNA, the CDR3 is TGTGCCAGCAGCTCCGGGACTAATGGGGGGAACACCGGGGAGCTGTTTTTT.

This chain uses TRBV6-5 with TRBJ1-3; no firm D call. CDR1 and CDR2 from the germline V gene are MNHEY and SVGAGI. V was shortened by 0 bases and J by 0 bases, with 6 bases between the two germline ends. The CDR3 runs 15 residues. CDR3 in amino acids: CASSYSGSSGNTIYF. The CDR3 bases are TGTGCCAGCAGTTACTCGGGGAGCTCTGGAAACACCATATATTTT.

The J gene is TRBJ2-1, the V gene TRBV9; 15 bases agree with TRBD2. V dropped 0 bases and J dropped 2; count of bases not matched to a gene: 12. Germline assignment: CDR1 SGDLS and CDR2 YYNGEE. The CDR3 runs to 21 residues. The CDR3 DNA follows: TGTGCCAGCAGCGTAGCTACGTCGGGACTAGCGGGGGGTTTTACCTACAATGAGCAGTTCTTC. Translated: CASSVATSGLAGGFTYNEQFF.

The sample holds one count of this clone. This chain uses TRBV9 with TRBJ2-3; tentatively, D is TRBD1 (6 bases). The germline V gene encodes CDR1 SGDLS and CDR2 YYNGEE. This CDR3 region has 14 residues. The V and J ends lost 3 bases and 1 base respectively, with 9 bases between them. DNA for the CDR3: TGTGCCAGCAGCGCCCGGACAGGCACAGATACGCAGTATTTT. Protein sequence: CASSARTGTDTQYF.

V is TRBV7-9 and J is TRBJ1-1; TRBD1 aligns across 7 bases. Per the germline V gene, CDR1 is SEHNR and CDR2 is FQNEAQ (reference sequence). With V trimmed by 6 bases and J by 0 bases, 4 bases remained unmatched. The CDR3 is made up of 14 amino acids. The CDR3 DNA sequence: TGTGCCAGCAGACCACAGGGGATGAACACTGAAGCTTTCTTT. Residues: CASRPQGMNTEAFF.

Written as DNA, the CDR3 is TGTGCCAGCAGTTTTAGCATTAAGCCCCAGCATTTT. Amino acids: CASSFSIKPQHF. The chain is built from TRBV28 and TRBJ1-5; D uncertain. Trimming took 3 bases from V and 8 from J, leaving 8 bases between them. The CDR3 sequence is 12 residues long. The germline gives CDR1 MDHEN, CDR2 SYDVKM.

CDR3 DNA sequence: TGTGCCAGCAGCTTGGCCGGGGGGGGCTACGCTCCCTACGAGCAGTACTTC. As protein: CASSLAGGGYAPYEQYF. The chain recombines TRBV5-4 with TRBJ2-5; 8 bases fit TRBD2. The DNA end is a closer match to TRBJ2-7, so the J assignment may be wrong. This CDR3 is built from 17 residues. Germline CDR1 and CDR2: SGHNT and YYREEE (reference sequence).

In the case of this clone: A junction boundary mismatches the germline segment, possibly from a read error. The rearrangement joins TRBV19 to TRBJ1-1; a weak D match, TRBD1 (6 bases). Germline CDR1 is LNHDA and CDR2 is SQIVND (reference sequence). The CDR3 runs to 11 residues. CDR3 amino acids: CASSSGGAKDF. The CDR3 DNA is TGTGCCAGTAGTTCGGGGGGGGCGAAGGACTTT.